This T cell receptor (beta chain) stems from a study of control samples from healthy donors and cancer patients. CDR3 size: 15 residues. Trimming stripped 4 bases from V and 0 bases from J, with 11 bases between. Looked up from germline, CDR1 is SGHRS and CDR2 is YFSETQ. Sequenced by immunoSEQ multiplex PCR; TCRdb stores in-frame clones only, minus some. The sample shows about 180,000 clones, around nine tenths of them seen only once. This clone occurred once. The chain carries TRBV5-1 and TRBJ2-1; perhaps TRBD2 as D (5 bases). This clonotype was sampled from a man aged 25-45 years in good health. The sequencing sample was made of blood. CDR3 protein: CASSPSGNSYNEQFF. CDR3 in DNA: TGCGCCAGCAGCCCAAGCGGAAACTCCTACAATGAGCAGTTCTTC.